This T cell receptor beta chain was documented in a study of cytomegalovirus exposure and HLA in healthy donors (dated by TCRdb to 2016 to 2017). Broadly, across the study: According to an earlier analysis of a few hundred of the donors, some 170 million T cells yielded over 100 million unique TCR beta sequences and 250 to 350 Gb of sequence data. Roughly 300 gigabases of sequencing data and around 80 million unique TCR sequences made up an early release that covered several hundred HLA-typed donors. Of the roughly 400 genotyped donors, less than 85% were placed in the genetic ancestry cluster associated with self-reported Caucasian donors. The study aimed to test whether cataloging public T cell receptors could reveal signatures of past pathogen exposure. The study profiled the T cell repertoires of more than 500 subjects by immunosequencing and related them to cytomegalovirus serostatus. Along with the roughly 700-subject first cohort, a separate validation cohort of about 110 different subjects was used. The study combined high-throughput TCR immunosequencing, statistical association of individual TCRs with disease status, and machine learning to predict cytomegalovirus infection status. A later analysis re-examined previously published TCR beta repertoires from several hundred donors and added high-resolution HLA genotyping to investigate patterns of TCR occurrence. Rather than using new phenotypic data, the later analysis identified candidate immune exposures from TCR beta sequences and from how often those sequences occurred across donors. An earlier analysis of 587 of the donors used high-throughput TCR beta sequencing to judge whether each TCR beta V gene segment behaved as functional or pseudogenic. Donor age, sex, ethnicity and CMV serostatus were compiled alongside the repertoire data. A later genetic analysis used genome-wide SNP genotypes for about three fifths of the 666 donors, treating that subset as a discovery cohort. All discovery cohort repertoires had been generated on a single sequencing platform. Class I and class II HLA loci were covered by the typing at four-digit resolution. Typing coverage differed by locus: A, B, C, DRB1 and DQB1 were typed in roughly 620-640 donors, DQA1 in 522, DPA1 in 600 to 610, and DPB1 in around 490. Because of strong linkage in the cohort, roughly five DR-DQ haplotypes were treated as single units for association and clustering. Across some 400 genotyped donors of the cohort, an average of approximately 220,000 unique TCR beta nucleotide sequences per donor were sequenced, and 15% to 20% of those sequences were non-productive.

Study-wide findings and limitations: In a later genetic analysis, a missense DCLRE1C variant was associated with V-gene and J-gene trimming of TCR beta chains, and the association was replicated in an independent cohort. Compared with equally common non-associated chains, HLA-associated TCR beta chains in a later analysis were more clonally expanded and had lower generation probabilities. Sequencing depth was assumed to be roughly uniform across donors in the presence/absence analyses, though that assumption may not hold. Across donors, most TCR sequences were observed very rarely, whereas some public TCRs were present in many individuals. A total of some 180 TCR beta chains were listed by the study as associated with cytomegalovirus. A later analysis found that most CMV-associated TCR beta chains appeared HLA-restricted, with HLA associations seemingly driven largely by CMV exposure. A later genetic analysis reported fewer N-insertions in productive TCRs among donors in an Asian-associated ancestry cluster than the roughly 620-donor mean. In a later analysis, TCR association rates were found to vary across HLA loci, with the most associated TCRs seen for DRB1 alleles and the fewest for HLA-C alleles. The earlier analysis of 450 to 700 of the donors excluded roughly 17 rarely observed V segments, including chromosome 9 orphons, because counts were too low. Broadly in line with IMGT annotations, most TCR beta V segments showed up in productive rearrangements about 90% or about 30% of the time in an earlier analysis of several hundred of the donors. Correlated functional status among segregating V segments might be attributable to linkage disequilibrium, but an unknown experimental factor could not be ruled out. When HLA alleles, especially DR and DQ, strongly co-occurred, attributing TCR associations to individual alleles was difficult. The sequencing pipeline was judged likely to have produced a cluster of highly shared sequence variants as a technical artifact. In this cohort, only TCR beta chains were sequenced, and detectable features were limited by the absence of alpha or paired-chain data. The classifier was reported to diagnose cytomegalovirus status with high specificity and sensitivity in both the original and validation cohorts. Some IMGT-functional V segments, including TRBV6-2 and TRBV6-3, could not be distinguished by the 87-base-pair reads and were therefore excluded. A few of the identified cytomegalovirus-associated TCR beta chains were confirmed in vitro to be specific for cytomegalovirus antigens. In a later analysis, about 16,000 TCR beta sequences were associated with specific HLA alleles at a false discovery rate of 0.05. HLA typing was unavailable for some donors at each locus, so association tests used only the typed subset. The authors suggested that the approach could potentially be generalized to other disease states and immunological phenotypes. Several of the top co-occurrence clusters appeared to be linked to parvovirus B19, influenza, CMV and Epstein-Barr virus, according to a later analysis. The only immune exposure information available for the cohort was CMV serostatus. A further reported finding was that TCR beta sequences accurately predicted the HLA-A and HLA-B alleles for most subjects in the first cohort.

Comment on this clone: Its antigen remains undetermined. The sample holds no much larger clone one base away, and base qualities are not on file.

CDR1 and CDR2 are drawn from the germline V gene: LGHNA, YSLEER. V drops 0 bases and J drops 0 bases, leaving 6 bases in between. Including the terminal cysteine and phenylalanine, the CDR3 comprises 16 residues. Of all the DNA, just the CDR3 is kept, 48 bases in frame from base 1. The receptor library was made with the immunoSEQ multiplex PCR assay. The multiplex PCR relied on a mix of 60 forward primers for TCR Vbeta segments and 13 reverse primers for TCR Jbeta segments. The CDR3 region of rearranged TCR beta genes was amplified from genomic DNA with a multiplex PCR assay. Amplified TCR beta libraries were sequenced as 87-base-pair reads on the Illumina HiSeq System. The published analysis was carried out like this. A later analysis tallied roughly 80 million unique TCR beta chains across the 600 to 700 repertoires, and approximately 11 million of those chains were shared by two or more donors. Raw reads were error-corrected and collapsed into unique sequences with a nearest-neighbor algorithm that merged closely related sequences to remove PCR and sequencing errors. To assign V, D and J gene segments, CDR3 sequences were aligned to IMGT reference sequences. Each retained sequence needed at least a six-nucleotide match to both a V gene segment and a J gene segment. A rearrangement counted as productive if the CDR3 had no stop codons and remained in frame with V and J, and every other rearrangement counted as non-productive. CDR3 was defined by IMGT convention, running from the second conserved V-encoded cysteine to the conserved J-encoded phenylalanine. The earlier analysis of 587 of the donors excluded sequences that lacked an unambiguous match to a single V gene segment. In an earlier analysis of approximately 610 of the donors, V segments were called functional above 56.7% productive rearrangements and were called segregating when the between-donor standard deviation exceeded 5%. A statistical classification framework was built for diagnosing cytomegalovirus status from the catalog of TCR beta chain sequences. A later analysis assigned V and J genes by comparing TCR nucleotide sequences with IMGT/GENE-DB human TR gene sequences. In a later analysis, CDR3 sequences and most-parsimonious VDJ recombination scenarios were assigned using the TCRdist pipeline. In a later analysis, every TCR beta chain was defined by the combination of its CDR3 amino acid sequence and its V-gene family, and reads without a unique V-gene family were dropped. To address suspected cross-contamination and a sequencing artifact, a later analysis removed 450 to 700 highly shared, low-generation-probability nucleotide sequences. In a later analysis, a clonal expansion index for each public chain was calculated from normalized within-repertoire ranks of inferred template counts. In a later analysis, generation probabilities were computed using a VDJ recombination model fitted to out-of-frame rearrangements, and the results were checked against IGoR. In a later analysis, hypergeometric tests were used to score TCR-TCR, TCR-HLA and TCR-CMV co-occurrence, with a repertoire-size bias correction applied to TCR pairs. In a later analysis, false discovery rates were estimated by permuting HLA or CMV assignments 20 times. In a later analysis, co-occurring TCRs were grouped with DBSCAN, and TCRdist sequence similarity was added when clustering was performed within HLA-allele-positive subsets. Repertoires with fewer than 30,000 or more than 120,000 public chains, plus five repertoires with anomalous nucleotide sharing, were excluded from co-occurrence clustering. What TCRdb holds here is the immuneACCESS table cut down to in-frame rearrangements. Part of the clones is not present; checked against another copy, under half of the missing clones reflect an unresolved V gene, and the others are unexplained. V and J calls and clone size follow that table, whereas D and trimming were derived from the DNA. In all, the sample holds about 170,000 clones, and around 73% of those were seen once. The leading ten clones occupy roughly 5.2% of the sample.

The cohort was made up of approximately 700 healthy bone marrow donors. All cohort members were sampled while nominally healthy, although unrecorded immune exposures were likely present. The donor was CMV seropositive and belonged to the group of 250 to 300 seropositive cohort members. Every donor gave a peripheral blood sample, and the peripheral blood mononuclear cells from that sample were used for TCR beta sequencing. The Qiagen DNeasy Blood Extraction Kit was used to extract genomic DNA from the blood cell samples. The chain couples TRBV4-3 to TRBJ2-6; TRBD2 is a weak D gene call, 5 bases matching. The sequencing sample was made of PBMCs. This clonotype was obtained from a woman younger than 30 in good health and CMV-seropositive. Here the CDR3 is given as CASSQDGLSGANVLTF. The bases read TGCGCCAGCAGCCAAGATGGACTCTCTGGGGCCAACGTCCTGACTTTC.